Listed below are T cell receptor beta chains from one sample, sequenced in a study of blood T cell repertoires in COVID-19. Profiled with immunoSEQ multiplex PCR; TCRdb holds only in-frame clones, not every one. The repertoire holds some 130,000 clones, more than 80% seen once, with roughly 4% in the top ten. The sequenced sample was peripheral blood. These receptors all come from a human donor in a cohort sampled during active COVID-19. Each CDR3 is given with its conserved first and last residue. The D gene is left open where the match is weak. Size is omitted from some rows. Given values are once, few, many or a class for expanded clones.

v_call	d_call	clone_size	j_call	cdr3_nt	cdr3_aa
TRBV3-1/TRBV3-2	-	-	TRBJ1-2	TGTGCCAGCAGCCAACGGCCGGGTACCGTCTATGGCTACACCTTC	CASSQRPGTVYGYTF
TRBV7-9	-	few	TRBJ1-3	TGTGCCAGCAGCTTAAGAGGTTTCGGTGGAAACACCATATATTTT	CASSLRGFGGNTIYF
TRBV5-4	-	few	TRBJ2-7	TGTGCCAGCAGCTCCGGGTCACCTAGGGAGCAGTACTTC	CASSSGSPREQYF
TRBV18	-	few	TRBJ2-1	TGTGCCAGCTCACCACCGGGATCAGGGGTTGATGAGCAGTTCTTC	CASSPPGSGVDEQFF
TRBV6-2/TRBV6-3	-	-	TRBJ1-3	TGTGCCAGCAGCCGGACTCAAGACTCTGGAAACACCATATATTTT	CASSRTQDSGNTIYF
TRBV7-2	TRBD1	few	TRBJ1-3	TGTGCCAGCAGCTTAGTACAGGGGGCTGGAAACACCATATATTTT	CASSLVQGAGNTIYF
TRBV5-1	TRBD2	-	TRBJ2-1	TGCGCCAGCAGCTTGGATAGCGGGGGGAGGAATGAGCAGTTCTTC	CASSLDSGGRNEQFF
TRBV3-1/TRBV3-2	-	-	TRBJ2-3	TGTGCCAGCAGCCAAGCCCGGGGGACAGATACGCAGTATTTT	CASSQARGTDTQYF
TRBV4-3	TRBD2	-	TRBJ2-1	TGCGCCAGCAGCCAAGGGGGACTAAGCTCCTACAATGAGCAGTTCTTC	CASSQGGLSSYNEQFF
TRBV7-2	-	few	TRBJ2-1	TGTGCCAGCAGCTTAGTGGGTGGGAGTACTGAGCAGTTCTTC	CASSLVGGSTEQFF
TRBV6-2/TRBV6-3	TRBD1	-	TRBJ1-1	TGTGCCAGCAACCCCGGGACAGGGTTGAACACTGAAGCTTTCTTT	CASNPGTGLNTEAFF
TRBV13	TRBD1	-	TRBJ2-5	TGTGCCAGCAGGAAGAGACAGGGGGGAGAGACCCAGTACTTC	CASRKRQGGETQYF
TRBV2	TRBD2	once	TRBJ2-1	TGTGCCAGCAGGACTAGCGGGGGCGCGAATGAGCAGTTCTTC	CASRTSGGANEQFF
TRBV30	TRBD1	-	TRBJ1-1	TGTGCCTGGAGGAACAGGGGAACTGAAGCTTTCTTT	CAWRNRGTEAFF
TRBV30	-	-	TRBJ1-3	TGTGCCTGGGCAACGCGGGGGGCTGGAAACACCATATATTTT	CAWATRGAGNTIYF
TRBV5-1	TRBD2	-	TRBJ2-2	TGCGCCAGCAGCTCAACTAGCGGAAACACCGGGGAGCTGTTTTTT	CASSSTSGNTGELFF
TRBV12-3/TRBV12-4	-	-	TRBJ1-2	TGTGCCAGCAGTCCCACGGGGACTGGAGGCTACACCTTC	CASSPTGTGGYTF
TRBV3-1/TRBV3-2	-	-	TRBJ1-1	TGTGCCAGCAGCCAATATTCGAACACTGAAGCTTTCTTT	CASSQYSNTEAFF
TRBV19	TRBD1	-	TRBJ2-1	TGTGCCAGTAGTAACAGGGGTTCGGATGAGCAGTTCTTC	CASSNRGSDEQFF
TRBV11-2	TRBD1	-	TRBJ1-2	TGTGCCAGCAGCTTAGTTGCGGGACAGGTCTCTCGGGACTATGGCTACACCTTC	CASSLVAGQVSRDYGYTF
TRBV9	-	-	TRBJ1-6	TGTGCCAGCAGCGCCCAACCTCAGGGCCATAATTCACCCCTCCACTTT	CASSAQPQGHNSPLHF
TRBV5-1	-	-	TRBJ1-3	TGCGCCAGCAGCTCCGGACAGCTTGGAAACACCATATATTTT	CASSSGQLGNTIYF
TRBV11-1	TRBD1	-	TRBJ2-3	TGTGCCAGCCGACGGGACAGTTCCACAGATACGCAGTATTTT	CASRRDSSTDTQYF
TRBV27	-	-	TRBJ1-2	TGTGCCAGTAGATTGCTAGGGGGTCGAACCAATGGCTACACCTTC	CASRLLGGRTNGYTF
TRBV7-2	TRBD1	-	TRBJ1-2	TGTGCCAGCAGTTACAGGGGGGGCTACACCTTC	CASSYRGGYTF
TRBV6-4	TRBD2	-	TRBJ2-5	TGTGCCAGCAGTGAGTTAGCGGGAGAATCCCAAGAGACCCAGTACTTC	CASSELAGESQETQYF
TRBV20-1	-	-	TRBJ1-1	TGCAGTGTTGCGAGGGCTGAAGCTTTCTTT	CSVARAEAFF
TRBV5-6	-	-	TRBJ1-5	TGTGCCAGCAGCTTTATTAATCAGCCCCAGCATTTT	CASSFINQPQHF
TRBV6-5	-	-	TRBJ1-4	TGTGCCAGCAGTTTACGACCCTACGGAGGGGAACTGTTTTTT	CASSLRPYGGELFF
TRBV7-2	TRBD2	-	TRBJ2-1	TGTGCCAGCAGCTTAGTTGAGCGGGGAGGATTCAATGAGCAGTTCTTC	CASSLVERGGFNEQFF
TRBV7-2	TRBD2	-	TRBJ2-1	TGTGCCAGCAGCTTAGCCGGGACTAGACGCTCCAATGAGCAGTTCTTC	CASSLAGTRRSNEQFF
TRBV7-8	-	-	TRBJ1-5	TGTGCCAGCAGCTCGAGTACCAATCAGCCCCAGCATTTT	CASSSSTNQPQHF
TRBV20-1	TRBD2	-	TRBJ2-7	TGCAGTGCTAGTAATCTAGCGGGGGAGATCAAGCAGTACTTC	CSASNLAGEIKQYF
TRBV10-3	-	-	TRBJ1-1	TGTGCCATCAATTCTGTCGGCGGGGAAGCTTTCTTT	CAINSVGGEAFF
TRBV6-6	TRBD2	-	TRBJ2-1	TGTGCCAGCAGTTATGGCACTCGGGGGGGGGAGCAGTTCTTC	CASSYGTRGGEQFF
TRBV19	-	-	TRBJ1-1	TGTGCCAGTACACAGCTATCAGGGGCAGGGAACACTGAAGCTTTCTTT	CASTQLSGAGNTEAFF
TRBV5-1	-	-	TRBJ1-1	TGCGCCAGCAGCCAGGACCCCAGGGGCCCTGAAGCTTTCTTT	CASSQDPRGPEAFF
TRBV5-6	TRBD1	-	TRBJ1-2	TGTGCCAGCAGCCCGGGACAGGGTAGTGGCTACACCTTC	CASSPGQGSGYTF
TRBV10-3	TRBD1	-	TRBJ1-4	TGTGCCATCAGTGAATCGACCGACTTGAGACAGGGGGTAGGAGAAAAACTGTTTTTT	CAISESTDLRQGVGEKLFF
TRBV5-1	-	-	TRBJ2-2	TGCGCCAGCAGCTGGAACACCCCGGGCACCGGGGAGCTGTTTTTT	CASSWNTPGTGELFF
TRBV30	-	-	TRBJ1-2	TGTGCCTGGAGCCTCCCTTGGGGGGGCTATGGCTACACCTTC	CAWSLPWGGYGYTF
TRBV6-6	-	-	TRBJ1-3	TGTGCCAGCAGTTACTCGTCAGGAGGAAACACCATATATTTT	CASSYSSGGNTIYF
TRBV6-2/TRBV6-3	TRBD1	-	TRBJ1-5	TGTGCCAGCAGTCGAGCCGGGACAGGGAATCAGCCCCAGCATTTT	CASSRAGTGNQPQHF
TRBV24-1	-	-	TRBJ1-1	TGTGCCACCAGTTACGGGGGGAACACTGAAGCTTTCTTT	CATSYGGNTEAFF
TRBV4-3	TRBD1	-	TRBJ2-1	TGCGCCAGCAGCCTCGGGACAGGCGGCCACAATGAGCAGTTCTTC	CASSLGTGGHNEQFF
TRBV6-5	-	-	TRBJ1-3	TGTGCCAGCAGTCTTCGGGAAAGCTCTGGAAACACCATATATTTT	CASSLRESSGNTIYF
TRBV19	-	-	TRBJ1-1	TGTGCCAGTAGTATGGCGACAGAGAACACTGAAGCTTTCTTT	CASSMATENTEAFF
TRBV6-5	-	few	TRBJ2-5	TGTGCCAGCACCCCGGGGGGCCCAACTTTAAGGACCCAGTACTTC	CASTPGGPTLRTQYF
TRBV29-1	TRBD2	-	TRBJ2-1	TGCAGCGTTGGTCCGGGACTAGCGGGAGAGTCCGGGTTTTATGAGCAGTTCTTC	CSVGPGLAGESGFYEQFF
TRBV30	-	-	TRBJ1-2	TGTGCCTGGGGCGGGGGGGCCTATGGCTACACCTTC	CAWGGGAYGYTF
TRBV15	TRBD1	-	TRBJ2-7	TGTGCCACCAGCGGGGACAGGGTTAATGGCGAGCAGTACTTC	CATSGDRVNGEQYF
TRBV10-1	TRBD1	-	TRBJ1-1	TGCGCCAGCTCTCGGACAGGGAACACTGAAGCTTTCTTT	CASSRTGNTEAFF
TRBV6-5	TRBD1	-	TRBJ1-4	TGTGCCAGCAGTTACGCCGTCAGGGGGACTAATGAAAAACTGTTTTTT	CASSYAVRGTNEKLFF
TRBV9	-	-	TRBJ1-3	TGTGCCAGCAGCGCGAATACGGACACCATATATTTT	CASSANTDTIYF